This T cell receptor beta chain was obtained from a study of regulatory T cells in long-lasting Graves disease. The CDR3 has 15 amino acids. Germline-derived CDR1 and CDR2 are DFQATT and SNEGSKA (reference sequence). Unmatched junction bases numbered 11, after V lost 5 bases and J lost 4 bases. Sequencing libraries for TCR beta were prepared with iRepertoire HTBI primers and Arm-PCR of CDR3 regions. TCRdb recomputed calls from the multiplex PCR reads with MiXCR, one row per CDR3 protein. Of over 500,000 distinct CDR3 sequences detected, roughly 16% appear once; the ten largest clones hold approximately 12%. Regarding the study as a whole: Among samples with persistent disease, TRBV28, TRBJ1-2 and TRBJ2-5 were favored.

Time point described: newly diagnosed GD, antithyroid drugs for less than 3 months. From RNA extracted from PBMCs, the TCR library was made. For this clonotype: The antigen is not known.

In addition, the sample was reused for a study of T cells in Graves' hyperthyroidism and ophthalmopathy. That paper notes: Exclusion criteria comprised uncontrolled infection, other autoimmune disease, pregnancy or lactation. Every diagnosis used clinical symptoms, serum thyroxine and TRAb, thyroid ultrasound and orbital computed tomography.

The material sequenced was peripheral blood mononuclear cells (PBMCs), taken at new diagnosis, from a patient treated with antithyroid drugs. The rearrangement links TRBV20-1 to TRBJ2-5; 9 bases are a match to TRBD1. The TCR comes from a man aged 18-30 years with Graves disease. CDR3 DNA sequence: TGCAGTGCTGGGGGACAGGGAGGGAGGGGAGAGACCCAGTACTTC. Protein sequence: CSAGGQGGRGETQYF.